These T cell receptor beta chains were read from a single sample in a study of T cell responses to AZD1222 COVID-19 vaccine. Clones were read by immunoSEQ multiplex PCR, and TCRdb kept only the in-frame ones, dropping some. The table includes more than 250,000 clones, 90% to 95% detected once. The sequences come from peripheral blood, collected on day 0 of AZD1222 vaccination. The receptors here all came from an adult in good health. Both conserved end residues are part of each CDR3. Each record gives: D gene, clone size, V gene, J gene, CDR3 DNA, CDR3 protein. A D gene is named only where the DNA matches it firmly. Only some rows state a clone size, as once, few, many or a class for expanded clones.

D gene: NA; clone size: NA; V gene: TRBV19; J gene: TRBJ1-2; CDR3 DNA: TGTGCCAGTAGTACCCCTCGGACATCCGTTCGCTTACCCTATGGCTACACCTTC; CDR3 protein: CASSTPRTSVRLPYGYTF
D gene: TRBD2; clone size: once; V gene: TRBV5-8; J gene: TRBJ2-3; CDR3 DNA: TGTGCCAGCAGCTTTTGGTATAGCGGGGGGAGGAAAGATACGCAGTATTTT; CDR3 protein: CASSFWYSGGRKDTQYF
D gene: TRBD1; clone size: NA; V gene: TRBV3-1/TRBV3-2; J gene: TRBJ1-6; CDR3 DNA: TGTGCCAGCAGCCATGGGACAGGCAGCTCCTATAATTCACCCCTCCACTTT; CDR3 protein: CASSHGTGSSYNSPLHF
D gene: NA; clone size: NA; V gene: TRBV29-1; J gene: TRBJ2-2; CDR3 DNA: TGCAGCGTCCAAGGAGTCGGGGCTGGGGCCGGGGAGCTGTTTTTT; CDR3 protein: CSVQGVGAGAGELFF
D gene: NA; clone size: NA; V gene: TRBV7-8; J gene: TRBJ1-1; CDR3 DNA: TGTGCCAGCAGCCCCAGCCGGAGGGCTGAAGCTTTCTTT; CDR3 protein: CASSPSRRAEAFF
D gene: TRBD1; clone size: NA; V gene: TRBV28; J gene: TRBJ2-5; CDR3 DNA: TGTGCCAGCAGTTTATTGACAGGGGCTCAAGAGACCCAGTACTTC; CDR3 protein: CASSLLTGAQETQYF
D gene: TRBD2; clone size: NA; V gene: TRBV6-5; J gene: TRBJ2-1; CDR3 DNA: TGTGCCAGCAGTACGAGCGGGAGTTGGGAAGATGAGCAGTTCTTC; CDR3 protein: CASSTSGSWEDEQFF
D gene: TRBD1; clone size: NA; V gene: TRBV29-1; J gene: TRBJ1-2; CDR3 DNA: TGCAGCGCCGGGGACAGGGGATTCTATGGCTACACCTTC; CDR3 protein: CSAGDRGFYGYTF
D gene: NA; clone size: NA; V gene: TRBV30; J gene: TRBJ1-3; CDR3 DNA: TGTGCCTGGAGTGTACCCCCTGGGAGGCCTCTGGCAAACACCATATATTTT; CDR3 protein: CAWSVPPGRPLANTIYF
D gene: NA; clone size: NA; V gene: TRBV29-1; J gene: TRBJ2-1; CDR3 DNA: TGCAGCGTTGAAGATCTGGGGGCCACCTCCCCATTCCAGCAGTTCTTC; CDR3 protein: CSVEDLGATSPFQQFF
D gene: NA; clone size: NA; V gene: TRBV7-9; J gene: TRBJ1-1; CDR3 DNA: TGTGCCAGCAGCTTAGTTAAAGTCCATATGAACACTGAAGCTTTCTTT; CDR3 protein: CASSLVKVHMNTEAFF
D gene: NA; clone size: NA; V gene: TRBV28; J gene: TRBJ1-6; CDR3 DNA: TGTGCCAGCAGTCCCCCCCGGACAGTTAATTCACCCCTCCACTTT; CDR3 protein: CASSPPRTVNSPLHF
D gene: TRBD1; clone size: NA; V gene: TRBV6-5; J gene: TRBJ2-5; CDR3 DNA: TGTGCCAGCACTCGAAACCGGGACAGACAAGAGACCCAGTACTTC; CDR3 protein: CASTRNRDRQETQYF
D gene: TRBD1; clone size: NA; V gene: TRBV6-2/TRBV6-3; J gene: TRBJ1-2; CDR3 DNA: TGTGCCAGCAGCCGGAGACAGGGGCATGGCTACACCTTC; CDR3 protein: CASSRRQGHGYTF
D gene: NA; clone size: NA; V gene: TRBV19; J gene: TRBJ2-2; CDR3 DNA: TGTGCCAGTAGTATAGTGGGCGGGGAGCTGTTTTTT; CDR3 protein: CASSIVGGELFF
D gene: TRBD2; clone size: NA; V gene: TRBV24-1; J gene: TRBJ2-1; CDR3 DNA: TGTGCCACCAGTGATTTGCGGACTAGCGGGGGGGGATCCTACAATGAGCAGTTCTTC; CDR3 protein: CATSDLRTSGGGSYNEQFF
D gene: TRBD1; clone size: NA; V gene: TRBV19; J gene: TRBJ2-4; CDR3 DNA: TGTGCCAGTAGTATATCGGGCAGGGGGCTTGGCAAAAACATTCAGTACTTC; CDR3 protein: CASSISGRGLGKNIQYF
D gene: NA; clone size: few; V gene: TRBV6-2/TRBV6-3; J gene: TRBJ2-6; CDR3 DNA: TGTGCCAGCAGTTCCTACACCTACTCTGGGGCCAACGTCCTGACTTTC; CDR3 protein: CASSSYTYSGANVLTF
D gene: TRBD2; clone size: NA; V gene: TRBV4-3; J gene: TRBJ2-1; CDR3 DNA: TGCGCCAGCAGCCCAGAGGGACTAGCGGACACGACCCAGCAGTTCTTC; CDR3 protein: CASSPEGLADTTQQFF
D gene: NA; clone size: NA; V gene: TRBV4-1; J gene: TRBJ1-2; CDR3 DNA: TGCGCCAGCAGCCCCCTGGGGTGGGGATCTAACTATGGCTACACCTTC; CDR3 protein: CASSPLGWGSNYGYTF
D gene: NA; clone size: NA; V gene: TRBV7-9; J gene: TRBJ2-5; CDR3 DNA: TGTGCCAGCAGCCCCCGGCGGATTGGTTACGAGACCCAGTACTTC; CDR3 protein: CASSPRRIGYETQYF
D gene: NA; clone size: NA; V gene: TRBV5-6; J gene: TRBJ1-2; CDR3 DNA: TGTGCCAGCAGCTTGCTGGCAGTGGGGCCCTCCTATGGCTACACCTTC; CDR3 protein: CASSLLAVGPSYGYTF
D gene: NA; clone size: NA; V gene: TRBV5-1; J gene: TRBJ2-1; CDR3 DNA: TGCGCCAGCAGCTCGCTGACCCCAGACAATGAGCAGTTCTTC; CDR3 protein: CASSSLTPDNEQFF
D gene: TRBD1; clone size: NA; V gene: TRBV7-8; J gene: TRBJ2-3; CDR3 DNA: TGTGCCAGCAGCGCACAGGGGGATACGCAGTATTTT; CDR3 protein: CASSAQGDTQYF
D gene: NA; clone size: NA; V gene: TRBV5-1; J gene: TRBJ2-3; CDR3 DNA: TGCGCCAGCAGCTTGGCCCCGCAGTATACGCAGTATTTT; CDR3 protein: CASSLAPQYTQYF
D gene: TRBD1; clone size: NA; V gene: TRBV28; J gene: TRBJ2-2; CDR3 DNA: TGTGCCAGCATCCTAACAGGGGCGAACACCGGGGAGCTGTTTTTT; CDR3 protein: CASILTGANTGELFF
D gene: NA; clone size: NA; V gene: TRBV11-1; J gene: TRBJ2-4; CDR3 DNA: TGTGCCAGCAGCAGCGCCCGGGGACCCAAAAACATTCAGTACTTC; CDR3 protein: CASSSARGPKNIQYF
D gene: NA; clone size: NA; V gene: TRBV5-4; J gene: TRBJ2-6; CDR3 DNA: TGTGCCAGCAGCTGGTGGACTGGGGCCAACGTCCTGACTTTC; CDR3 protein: CASSWWTGANVLTF
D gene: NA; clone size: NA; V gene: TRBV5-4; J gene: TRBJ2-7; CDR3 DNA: TGTGCCAGCAGCTCAAAGACAGGAACCTACGAGCAGTACTTC; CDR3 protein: CASSSKTGTYEQYF
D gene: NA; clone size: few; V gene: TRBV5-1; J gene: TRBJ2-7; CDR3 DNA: TGCGCCAGCAGAAACTACGAGCAGTACTTC; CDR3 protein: CASRNYEQYF
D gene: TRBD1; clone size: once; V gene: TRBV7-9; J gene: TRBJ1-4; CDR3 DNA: TGTGCCAGCAGCGAAGGGGACAGACTATTACTTAATGAAAAACTGTTTTTT; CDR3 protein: CASSEGDRLLLNEKLFF
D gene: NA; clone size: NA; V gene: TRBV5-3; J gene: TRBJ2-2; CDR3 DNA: TGTGCCAGAAGCCCTAGGACCGCGAACACCGGGGAGCTGTTTTTT; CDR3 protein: CARSPRTANTGELFF
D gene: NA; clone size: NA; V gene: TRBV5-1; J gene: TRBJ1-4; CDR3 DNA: TGCGCCAGCAGCGATGGGTCTGGAGGTGAAAAACTGTTTTTT; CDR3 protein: CASSDGSGGEKLFF
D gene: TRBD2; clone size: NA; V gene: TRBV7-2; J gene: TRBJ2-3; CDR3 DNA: TGTGCCAGCAGCTCCTTTCCCCGTAGCGGGAAAGCAGATACGCAGTATTTT; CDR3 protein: CASSSFPRSGKADTQYF
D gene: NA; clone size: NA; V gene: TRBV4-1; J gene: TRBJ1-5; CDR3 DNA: TGCGCCAGCAGCCAAGATCGGGCCGGGCAGCCCCAGCATTTT; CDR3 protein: CASSQDRAGQPQHF
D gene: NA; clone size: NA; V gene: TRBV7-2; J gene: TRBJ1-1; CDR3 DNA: TGTGCCAGCAATTACCGGCGGCTGAACACTGAAGCTTTCTTT; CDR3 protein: CASNYRRLNTEAFF
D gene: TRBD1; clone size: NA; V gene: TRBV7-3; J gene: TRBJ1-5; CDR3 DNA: TGTGCCAGCAGCCCAGGGGGCTTGGATCAGCCCCAGCATTTT; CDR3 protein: CASSPGGLDQPQHF
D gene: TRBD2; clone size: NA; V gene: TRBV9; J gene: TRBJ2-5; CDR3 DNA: TGTGCCAGCAGCGTAGGGCTAGCGGGGGGGCAAGAGACCCAGTACTTC; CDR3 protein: CASSVGLAGGQETQYF
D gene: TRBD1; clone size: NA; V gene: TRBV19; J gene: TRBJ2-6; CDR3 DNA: TGTGCCAGTAGTCCCGGACAGGGGGCCTCAGGGGCCAACGTCCTGACTTTC; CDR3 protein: CASSPGQGASGANVLTF